This TCR beta chain was recorded in a study of blood T cells in healthy people across ages. Overall study results and limits: Researchers deemed the diversity estimates from one million T cells underestimates.

A second 7 to 11 cycle PCR used barcoded and J-beta primers. Every cDNA was tagged by a template-switch adaptor with 12 random nucleotides. TCRdb redid the calling of the 5' RACE reads with MiXCR, one entry per CDR3 protein. The data show a few hundred thousand distinct CDR3 sequences, about 52% seen once. Trimming removed 5 bases at V and 6 bases at J, with 13 bases between. CDR3 size: 13 residues. Per the germline V gene, CDR1 is SGHTA and CDR2 is FQGTGA. This clonotype was recorded a few times. Its specificity is unknown. This chain uses TRBV7-3 with TRBJ2-5; D is perhaps TRBD2 (5 bases). The sample taken for sequencing was blood. The clonotype comes from a man aged 60 to 75 in good health. The chain's CDR3 is CASSQNPGKTQYF. In DNA form, the CDR3 reads TGTGCCAGCAGCCAAAATCCGGGGAAGACCCAGTACTTC.